The T cell receptor beta chain under discussion was sequenced for a study of blood T cell repertoires in COVID-19. Study in general: The analysed material was cDNA or gDNA that came from T cells, B-cell-depleted T cells, or PBMCs.

V dropped 0 bases and J dropped 4; count of bases not matched to a gene: 8. The length of the CDR3 is 16 residues. CDR1 is SGDLS and CDR2 is YYNGEE in the germline V gene. Method: immunoSEQ multiplex PCR; TCRdb's copy keeps in-frame clones and lacks some. The sample has 270,000 or so clones, approximately 84% seen once; the top ten hold roughly 1.5%. In this sample, this clone turned up once. The J gene is TRBJ2-5, the V gene TRBV9, with 8 bases identical to TRBD2. The TCR comes from a human donor with COVID-19, enrolled during active disease. The donor label of this sample is uncertain. Sequencing used peripheral blood. CDR3 region: CASSVVGAGGGETQYF. In DNA form, the CDR3 reads TGTGCCAGCAGCGTAGTGGGGGCGGGAGGCGGAGAGACCCAGTACTTC.